This T cell receptor (beta chain) was sequenced in a study of cytomegalovirus exposure and HLA in healthy donors (dated 2017 in TCRdb). In terms of the full investigation: In an earlier analysis of roughly 590 of the donors, about 260 Gb of sequence data and 120 million or so unique TCR beta sequences from 150 million to 200 million T cells were reported. Using immunosequencing, the study profiled T cell repertoires from 550 to 750 subjects and related those repertoires to cytomegalovirus serostatus. In addition to the first cohort of around 670 subjects, a separate validation cohort of 120 different subjects was used. To study patterns of TCR occurrence, a later analysis re-analyzed previously published TCR beta repertoires from 650 to 750 donors and added high-resolution HLA genotyping. The later analysis used no new phenotypic data to find candidate immune exposures, relying instead on TCR beta sequences and their occurrence across donors. Among some 400 genotyped donors of the cohort, an average of around 240,000 unique TCR beta nucleotide sequences were sequenced per donor, 15% to 20% of them non-productive. Roughly five DR-DQ haplotypes were handled as single units for association and clustering, since linkage in the cohort was strong. Both class I and class II loci were covered by HLA typing, at four-digit resolution. Every discovery cohort repertoire had been produced on one sequencing platform. A later genetic analysis took genome-wide SNP genotypes for about three fifths of the 666 donors and used that subset as a discovery cohort. Typing coverage varied by locus: roughly 629-630 donors for A, B, C, DRB1 and DQB1; 500 to 550 for DQA1; about 570 for DPA1; around 450 for DPB1. In an earlier analysis of roughly 600 of the donors, high-throughput TCR beta sequencing was used to judge whether each TCR beta V gene segment behaved as functional or pseudogenic. Alongside the repertoire data, information on donor age, sex, ethnicity and CMV serostatus was compiled. An early release that covered 500 to 800 HLA-typed donors contained approximately 320 gigabases of sequencing data and roughly 84 million unique TCR sequences. The aim of the study was to test whether cataloging public T cell receptors could identify signatures of past pathogen exposure. The study combined high-throughput TCR immunosequencing, statistical association of individual TCRs with disease status, and machine learning to predict cytomegalovirus infection status. The genetic ancestry cluster associated with self-reported Caucasian donors included roughly 84% of the 398 genotyped donors. Beyond this particular receptor, the publication reports: Only TCR beta chains were sequenced in this cohort, and the absence of alpha or paired-chain data limited detectable features. Linkage disequilibrium might explain the correlated functional status among segregating V segments, but an unknown experimental factor could not be excluded. In an earlier analysis of around 500 of the donors, most TCR beta V segments appeared in productive rearrangements about 87% or about 30% of the time, broadly matching IMGT annotations. The authors suggested that the approach could potentially be generalized to other disease states and immunological phenotypes. Strong co-occurrence of HLA alleles, especially DR and DQ, made assigning TCR associations to individual alleles difficult. A later analysis associated 15,000 to 20,000 TCR beta sequences with specific HLA alleles at a false discovery rate of 0.05. A cluster of highly shared sequence variants was judged likely to be a technical artifact of the sequencing pipeline. Sequencing depth was assumed to be roughly uniform across donors in the presence/absence analyses, though that assumption may not hold. Several of the top co-occurrence clusters appeared to be linked to parvovirus B19, influenza, CMV and Epstein-Barr virus, according to a later analysis. Cytomegalovirus status was reported to be diagnosed by the classifier with high specificity and sensitivity in both the original and validation cohorts. Some IMGT-functional V segments, including TRBV6-2 and TRBV6-3, could not be told apart with the 87-base-pair reads, so those segments were excluded. A later genetic analysis associated a missense DCLRE1C variant with V-gene and J-gene trimming of TCR beta chains, and an independent cohort replicated the association. The only immune exposure information available for the cohort was CMV serostatus. In a later analysis, HLA-associated TCR beta chains were found to be more clonally expanded and to have lower generation probabilities than equally common non-associated chains. According to a later genetic analysis, donors in an Asian-associated ancestry cluster had fewer N-insertions in productive TCRs than the roughly 700-donor mean. While some public TCRs were present in many individuals, most TCR sequences turned up only very rarely across donors. Because HLA typing was missing for some donors at each locus, association tests included only the typed subset. A few of the identified cytomegalovirus-associated TCR beta chains were confirmed in vitro to be specific for cytomegalovirus antigens. A further reported finding was that TCR beta sequences accurately predicted the HLA-A and HLA-B alleles for most subjects in the first cohort. In a later analysis, TCR association rates were found to vary across HLA loci, with the most associated TCRs seen for DRB1 alleles and the fewest for HLA-C alleles. A total of 150 to 200 TCR beta chains were listed by the study as associated with cytomegalovirus. In a later analysis, most CMV-associated TCR beta chains were found to appear HLA-restricted, with HLA associations seemingly driven largely by CMV exposure. The earlier analysis of about 600 of the donors excluded over 15 rarely observed V segments, including chromosome 9 orphons, because counts were too low.

There are 19 amino acids in the CDR3, from cysteine to phenylalanine inclusive. Here the CDR3 DNA is all that survives: 57 bases in frame from base 1. V ends up 3 bases short and J 2 bases short, with an unmatched junction base count of 10. CDR1 and CDR2 are read off the germline V gene (reference sequence) as LNHDA and SQIVND. The cohort was made up of 500 to 800 healthy bone marrow donors. All cohort members were sampled while nominally healthy, although unrecorded immune exposures were likely present. The donor tested CMV seropositive and was one of the 289 seropositive cohort members. A peripheral blood sample was collected from each donor, and TCR beta sequencing was performed on peripheral blood mononuclear cells. Genomic DNA was extracted from the blood cell samples with the Qiagen DNeasy Blood Extraction Kit. In regard to this clone: The specificity of this receptor is unknown. No clone much larger than this one lies a single base away; base qualities are absent.

The receptor library was made with the immunoSEQ multiplex PCR assay. A mixture of 60 forward primers for TCR Vbeta segments and 13 reverse primers for TCR Jbeta segments was used in the multiplex PCR. Amplification of the CDR3 region of rearranged TCR beta genes was performed with a multiplex PCR assay on genomic DNA. The Illumina HiSeq System was used to sequence the amplified TCR beta libraries as 87-base-pair reads. For the original study's pipeline: In a later analysis, some 80 million unique TCR beta chains were counted across the 500 to 850 repertoires, and roughly 10 million of these chains were shared by at least two donors. Raw reads were error-corrected and collapsed into unique sequences with a nearest-neighbor algorithm that merged closely related sequences to remove PCR and sequencing errors. To assign V, D and J gene segments, CDR3 sequences were aligned to IMGT reference sequences. For a sequence to be retained, at least a six-nucleotide match to both a V gene segment and a J gene segment was required. Rearrangements were called productive when the CDR3 lacked stop codons and stayed in frame with V and J; all others were non-productive. CDR3 was defined according to IMGT convention as the region running from the second conserved V-encoded cysteine to the conserved J-encoded phenylalanine. The earlier analysis of some 600 of the donors excluded sequences that lacked an unambiguous match to a single V gene segment. In an earlier analysis of 587 of the donors, V segments were called functional above 56.7% productive rearrangements and were called segregating when the between-donor standard deviation exceeded 5%. To diagnose cytomegalovirus status from the catalog of TCR beta chain sequences, a statistical classification framework was built. In a later analysis, TCR nucleotide sequences were compared against IMGT/GENE-DB human TR gene sequences so that V and J genes could be assigned. The TCRdist pipeline was used in a later analysis to assign CDR3 sequences and most-parsimonious VDJ recombination scenarios. In a later analysis, every TCR beta chain was defined by the combination of its CDR3 amino acid sequence and its V-gene family, and reads without a unique V-gene family were dropped. In a later analysis, 550 to 650 highly shared, low-generation-probability nucleotide sequences were removed to address suspected cross-contamination and a sequencing artifact. In a later analysis, a clonal expansion index for each public chain was calculated from normalized within-repertoire ranks of inferred template counts. In a later analysis, generation probabilities were computed with a VDJ recombination model fitted to out-of-frame rearrangements, and the resulting probabilities were checked against IGoR. A later analysis scored TCR-TCR, TCR-HLA and TCR-CMV co-occurrence with hypergeometric tests, applying a repertoire-size bias correction to TCR pairs. A later analysis estimated false discovery rates by permuting HLA or CMV assignments 20 times. In a later analysis, co-occurring TCRs were grouped using DBSCAN, and TCRdist sequence similarity was added for clustering within HLA-allele-positive subsets. Co-occurrence clustering excluded repertoires with fewer than 30,000 or more than 120,000 public chains, plus five with anomalous nucleotide sharing. TCRdb's version of the immuneACCESS table is confined to in-frame rearrangements and falls short of the full clone set. An unresolved V gene accounts for under half of the shortfall where checked; the remainder is of unknown origin. That table furnishes V, J and clone size, whereas the DNA furnished D and trimming. The sample table records roughly 250,000 clones; almost 85% of these occur just once. The ten largest clones capture 2% to 2.5% of the sample.

The sample consisted of PBMCs. Here the chain combines TRBV19 and TRBJ2-2, and TRBD2 aligns with 12 junction nucleotides. The source is a middle-aged woman in good health and CMV-seropositive. This receptor has the CDR3 CASSINPSGRARNTGELFF. The nucleotide sequence is TGTGCCAGTAGTATTAATCCTAGCGGGAGGGCCCGAAACACCGGGGAGCTGTTTTTT.